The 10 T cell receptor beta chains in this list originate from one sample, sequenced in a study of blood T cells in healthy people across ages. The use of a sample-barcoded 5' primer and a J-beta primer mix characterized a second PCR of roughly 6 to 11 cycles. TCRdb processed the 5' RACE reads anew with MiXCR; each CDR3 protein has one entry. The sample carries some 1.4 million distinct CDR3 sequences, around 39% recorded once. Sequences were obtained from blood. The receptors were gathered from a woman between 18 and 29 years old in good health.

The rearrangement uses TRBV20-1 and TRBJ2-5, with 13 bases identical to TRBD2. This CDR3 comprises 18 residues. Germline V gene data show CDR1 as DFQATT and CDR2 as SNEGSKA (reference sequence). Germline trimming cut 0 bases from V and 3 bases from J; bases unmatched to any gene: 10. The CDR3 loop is CSARDHWGLAGKEETQYF. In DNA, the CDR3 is TGCAGTGCTAGAGATCATTGGGGACTAGCGGGGAAGGAAGAGACCCAGTACTTC.

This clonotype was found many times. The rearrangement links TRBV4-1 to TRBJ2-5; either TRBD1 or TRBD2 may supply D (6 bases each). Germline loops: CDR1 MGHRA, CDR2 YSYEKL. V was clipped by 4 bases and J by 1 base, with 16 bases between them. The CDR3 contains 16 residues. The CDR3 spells CASSLEPGAGQETQYF. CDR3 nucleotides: TGCGCCAGCAGCCTTGAGCCGGGGGCGGGCCAAGAGACCCAGTACTTC.

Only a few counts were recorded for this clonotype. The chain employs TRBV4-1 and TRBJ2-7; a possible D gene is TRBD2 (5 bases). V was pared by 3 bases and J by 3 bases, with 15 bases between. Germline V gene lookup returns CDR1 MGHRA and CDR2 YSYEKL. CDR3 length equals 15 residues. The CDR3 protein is CASSQYRDGDYEQYF. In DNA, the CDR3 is TGCGCCAGCAGCCAGTACCGAGACGGGGACTACGAGCAGTACTTC.

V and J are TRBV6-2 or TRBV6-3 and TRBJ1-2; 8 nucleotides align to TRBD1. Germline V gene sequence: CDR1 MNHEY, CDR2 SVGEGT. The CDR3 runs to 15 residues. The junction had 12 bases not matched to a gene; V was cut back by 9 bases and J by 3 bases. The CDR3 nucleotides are TGTGCCAGTATCAAAGCGAGGGACAGGTACTATGGCTACACCTTC. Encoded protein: CASIKARDRYYGYTF.

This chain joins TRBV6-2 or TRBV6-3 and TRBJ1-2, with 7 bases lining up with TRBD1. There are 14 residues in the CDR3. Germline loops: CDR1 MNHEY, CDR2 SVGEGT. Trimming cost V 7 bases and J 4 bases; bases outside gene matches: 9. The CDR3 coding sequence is TGTGCCAGCACCCCGGCAGGGGGTTCCTATGGCTACACCTTC. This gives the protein CASTPAGGSYGYTF.

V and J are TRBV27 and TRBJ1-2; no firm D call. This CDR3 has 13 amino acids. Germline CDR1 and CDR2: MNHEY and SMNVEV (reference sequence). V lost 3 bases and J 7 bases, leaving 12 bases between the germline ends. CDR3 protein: CASSFASWAGYTF. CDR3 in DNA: TGTGCCAGCAGTTTCGCATCGTGGGCTGGCTACACCTTC.

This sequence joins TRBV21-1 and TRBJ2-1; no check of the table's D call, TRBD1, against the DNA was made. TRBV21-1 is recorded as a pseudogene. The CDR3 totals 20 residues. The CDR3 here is CASSHPDNVRDRGTGNEQFF. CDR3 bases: TGTGCCAGCAGCCACCCCGACAACGTCCGGGACAGGGGTACAGGGAATGAGCAGTTCTTC.

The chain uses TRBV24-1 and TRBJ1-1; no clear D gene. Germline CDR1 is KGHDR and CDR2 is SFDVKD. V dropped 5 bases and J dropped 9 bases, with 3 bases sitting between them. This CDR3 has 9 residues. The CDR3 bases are TGTGCCACCAGTGCCCAAGCTTTCTTT. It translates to CATSAQAFF.

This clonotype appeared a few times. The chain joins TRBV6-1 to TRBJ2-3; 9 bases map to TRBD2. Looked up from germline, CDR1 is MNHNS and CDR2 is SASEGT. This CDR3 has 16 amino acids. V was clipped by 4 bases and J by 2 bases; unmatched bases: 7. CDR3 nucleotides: TGTGCCAGCAGTGGTTATGCTAGCGGGGACACAGATACGCAGTATTTT. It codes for CASSGYASGDTDTQYF.

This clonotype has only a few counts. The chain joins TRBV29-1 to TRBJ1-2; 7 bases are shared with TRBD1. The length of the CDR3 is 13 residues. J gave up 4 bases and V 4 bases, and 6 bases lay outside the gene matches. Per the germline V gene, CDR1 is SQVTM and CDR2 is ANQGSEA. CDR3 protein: CSVGIGGTYGYTF. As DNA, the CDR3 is TGCAGCGTTGGGATAGGGGGCACCTATGGCTACACCTTC.